This T cell receptor beta chain was recovered during a study of blood T cell repertoires in COVID-19. Per the original data handling: Reference gene primer amplification gave nucleated cell count estimates. Assay used: immunoSEQ multiplex PCR; TCRdb lists only in-frame clones, some missing. Clone size and the V and J calls come from that table; the DNA yielded D and trimming. The data show more than 90,000 clones, approximately 84% seen once. Trimming removed 4 bases at V and 3 bases at J, with 12 bases between. The CDR3 is 15 residues long. The germline gives CDR1 MNHEY, CDR2 SVGAGI. The sequence was obtained from a man aged 35 to 55 with acute or convalescent COVID-19. The chain joins TRBV6-5 to TRBJ2-2, with D perhaps TRBD2 (7 bases). Sequencing was performed on peripheral blood. In nucleotides, the CDR3 is TGTGCCAGCAGTTGGGGGGGCTCGGACACCGGGGAGCTGTTTTTT. Amino acid sequence: CASSWGGSDTGELFF.